What follows describes a single T cell receptor (beta chain). TCRdb keeps only in-frame clones here, not all; method: immunoSEQ multiplex PCR. The repertoire consists of approximately 5,500 clones, with 75% to 90% occurring once and the leading ten covering 6.2%. The sample belongs to a study of T cells in lung cancer brain metastases. Looked up from germline, CDR1 is SGHTA and CDR2 is FQGNSA. The CDR3 sequence is 14 residues long. Between the trimmed V and J ends, which lost 5 bases and 4 bases, there was a span of 13 bases. This clonotype was obtained from a middle-aged man with non-small cell lung cancer that had spread to the brain. The chain has TRBV7-2 and TRBJ2-3; D ambiguous. Sequenced sample: tumor tissue from a brain metastasis. This chain's CDR3 is CASSRSVSADTQYF. The CDR3 DNA is TGTGCCAGCAGCCGGTCCGTCAGCGCAGATACGCAGTATTTT.